This TCR beta chain emerged from a study of blood T cell repertoires in COVID-19. Study details: The analysed material was cDNA or gDNA that came from T cells, B-cell-depleted T cells, or PBMCs.

This CDR3 contains 12 residues. Germline CDR1 and CDR2: SEHNR and FQNEAQ (reference sequence). V was trimmed by 8 bases and J by 2 bases, leaving 8 bases between them. Per the study methods: From reference gene primer amplification, estimates of nucleated cell counts were derived. This table comes from immunoSEQ multiplex PCR, and its TCRdb copy is limited to in-frame clones, with some not included. For V, J and clone size, that table is used; D and trimming come from the DNA. This sample carries roughly 200,000 clones, roughly 94% of them seen once, and the ten largest clones take approximately 0.69%.

The material sequenced was peripheral blood. V and J are TRBV7-9 and TRBJ2-3; D is undetermined. This TCR derives from a man in his thirties or forties with COVID-19, enrolled during active disease. CDR3 sequence (DNA): TGTGCCAGCGGGCAGGACACAGATACGCAGTATTTT. Protein sequence: CASGQDTDTQYF.